This TCR beta chain appears in the sequencing data of a study of regulatory T cells in long-lasting Graves disease. Specified time point: newly diagnosed GD, antithyroid drugs for less than 3 months. The TCR library was made from RNA extracted from PBMCs. Patients hailed from an endocrinology department in Xi'an, China. Arm-PCR of CDR3 regions with iRepertoire HTBI primers generated TCR beta libraries. TCRdb re-called the multiplex PCR reads with MiXCR, one entry per CDR3 protein. The sample has roughly 500,000 distinct CDR3 sequences; 13% are singletons. The CDR3 is made up of 20 amino acids. The V segment lost 3 bases and the J segment 1 base; nucleotides outside the gene matches: 16. Per germline, CDR1 SGHRS and CDR2 YFSETQ. This clonotype appeared a few times. This sample was also put to use in a study of T cells in Graves' hyperthyroidism and ophthalmopathy.

The sample in question was peripheral blood mononuclear cells (PBMCs), obtained at new diagnosis, from a patient treated with antithyroid drugs. This clonotype was sampled from a man aged 25 to 40 with Graves disease. The chain employs TRBV5-1 and TRBJ2-6; the match to TRBD2 covers 7 bases. CDR3 loop: CASSSSWGGGQASGANVLTF. CDR3 DNA: TGCGCCAGCAGCTCCTCTTGGGGCGGGGGTCAAGCATCTGGGGCCAACGTCCTGACTTTC. Combining the CDR3 with reference TRBV5-1 and TRBJ2-6 gives the whole variable domain KAGVTQTPRYLIKTRGQQVTLSCSPISGHRSVSWYQQTPGQGLQFLFEYFSETQRNKGNFPGRFSGRQFSNSRSEMNVSTLELGDSALYLCASSSSWGGGQASGANVLTFGAGSRLTVL.